This T cell receptor (beta chain) was captured by sequencing in a study of blood T cell repertoires in COVID-19. Clones were read by immunoSEQ multiplex PCR, and TCRdb kept only the in-frame ones, dropping some. This repertoire shows roughly 65,000 clones, approximately 79% found once; its top ten account for 45% to 60%. Germline values: CDR1 SGHNT, CDR2 YYREEE (reference sequence). The CDR3 runs to 14 residues. Trimming pared 4 bases from V and 4 bases from J, leaving 14 bases between. This receptor was taken from a human donor in a cohort sampled during active COVID-19. The V call is TRBV5-4, the J call TRBJ2-5, with D hard to call. The source material was peripheral blood. CDR3 bases: TGTGCCAGCAGCCCAGTGTGGGCCTCAGAGACCCAGTACTTC. Protein product: CASSPVWASETQYF.